This TCR beta chain emerged from a study of CD8+ T cells in alopecia areata. cDNA serving as the sequencing template came from extracted, reverse transcribed RNA. Some clones are missing from TCRdb's copy, which holds only in-frame ones; the method was immunoSEQ multiplex PCR. The table shows hundreds of thousands of clones, with around two thirds occurring only once. The clonotype was recovered from a human donor with alopecia areata. The sequences come from CD4+ T cells sorted from blood, collected at week 0.

This chain's CDR3 is CASSLWGVGTSTDTQYF. The CDR3 DNA is TGTGCCAGCAGCTTATGGGGGGTAGGGACTAGCACAGATACGCAGTATTTT. The chain has TRBV7-2 and TRBJ2-3; D perhaps matches TRBD2 (6 bases). V gave up 2 bases and J gave up 0 bases, with 15 bases separating them. Germline loops: CDR1 SGHTA, CDR2 FQGNSA. The CDR3 runs 17 residues.